The 18 T cell receptor beta chains listed next were all sequenced from one sample in a study of blood T cell repertoires in COVID-19. Assay: immunoSEQ multiplex PCR; the TCRdb copy retains only in-frame clones and omits some. The profile shows 75,000 to 100,000 clones, about 87% of them singletons. The sequencing sample was made of peripheral blood. The receptor set was obtained from a human donor in a cohort sampled during active COVID-19.

The V and J genes are TRBV19 and TRBJ2-5, with D possibly matching TRBD2 (5 bases). Germline CDR1 LNHDA, CDR2 SQIVND (reference sequence). V was clipped by 1 base and J by 1 base, with 13 bases between them. The CDR3 has 16 residues. The DNA of the CDR3 is TGTGCCAGTAGTATAGGTGGAAAGGGAGTCCAAGAGACCCAGTACTTC. Protein sequence: CASSIGGKGVQETQYF.

This clone was recorded only once. J is TRBJ1-5 and V is TRBV15; possibly TRBD1 for D (5 bases). Looked up from germline, CDR1 is LNHNV and CDR2 is YYDKDF (reference sequence). Between the trimmed V and J ends, which lost 3 bases and 0 bases, there was a span of 9 bases. CDR3 length equals 15 residues. DNA for the CDR3: TGTGCCACCAGCAGCGACAGCCATAGCAATCAGCCCCAGCATTTT. It codes for CATSSDSHSNQPQHF.

This chain joins TRBV29-1 and TRBJ2-1; a possible D gene is TRBD2 (5 bases). CDR3 length: 14 amino acids. Trimming left V 4 bases short and J 0 bases short, with 10 bases between. Germline CDR1 and CDR2: SQVTM and ANQGSEA. DNA of the CDR3: TGCAGCGTTGGTAAACTAGTCTCCTACAATGAGCAGTTCTTC. This translates into CSVGKLVSYNEQFF.

The chain links TRBV7-9 to TRBJ1-2, with TRBD1 matching 11 bases. CDR3 length equals 15 residues. The junction had 4 bases not matched to a gene; V was cut back by 4 bases and J by 3 bases. CDR1 SEHNR and CDR2 FQNEAQ come from the germline V gene (reference sequence). DNA for the CDR3: TGTGCCAGCAGCTCCCCGGACAGGGGGCACTATGGCTACACCTTC. It is translated as CASSSPDRGHYGYTF.

The chain has TRBV7-6 and TRBJ1-5; no reliable D call. Trimming pared 4 bases from V and 2 bases from J, leaving 9 bases between. The V gene's germline CDR1 is SGHVS and CDR2 FNYEAQ. This CDR3 is 14 amino acids long. The CDR3 DNA reads TGTGCCAGCAGCTCACTATGGGGCAATCAGCCCCAGCATTTT. Amino acid sequence: CASSSLWGNQPQHF.

The rearrangement links TRBV6-5 to TRBJ1-5, with a possible D match to TRBD1 (6 bases). The CDR3 contains 13 residues. In germline, CDR1 is MNHEY, CDR2 SVGAGI. Trimming took 4 bases from V and 7 from J, leaving 11 bases between them. DNA for the CDR3: TGTGCCAGCAGTTTAGGGGGGGACCAGCCCCAGCATTTT. Protein sequence: CASSLGGDQPQHF.

The rearrangement uses TRBV19 and TRBJ2-7; possibly TRBD2 for D (6 bases). The V gene's germline CDR1 is LNHDA and CDR2 SQIVND (reference sequence). The CDR3 extends over 14 amino acids. V shed 3 bases and J shed 2 bases, with 11 bases lying between them. In DNA form, the CDR3 reads TGTGCCAGTAGTATCGGGACTCTCGCCTACGAGCAGTACTTC. Residues: CASSIGTLAYEQYF.

The gene calls are TRBV7-2 and TRBJ2-7; no clear D. Trimming shortened V by 5 bases and J by 0 bases, and 14 bases separated the two germline ends. The CDR3 spans 15 residues. The V gene's germline CDR1 is SGHTA and CDR2 FQGNSA. The CDR3 coding sequence is TGTGCCAGCAGCCCCGACGGATGGGCCTCCTACGAGCAGTACTTC. It translates to CASSPDGWASYEQYF.

The gene calls are TRBV7-3 and TRBJ2-7, with 10 positions matching TRBD2. Germline CDR1 is SGHTA and CDR2 is FQGTGA. V dropped 4 bases and J dropped 3; count of bases not matched to a gene: 6. The CDR3 contains 15 residues. CDR3 bases: TGTGCCAGCAGCTCTGGACTAGCGGACCGCTACGAGCAGTACTTC. This codes for CASSSGLADRYEQYF.

The rearrangement uses TRBV2 and TRBJ1-5; TRBD1 might be the D (6 bases). The V gene's germline CDR1 is SNHLY and CDR2 FYNNEI. Trimming left V 7 bases short and J 4 bases short, with 14 bases between. The length of the CDR3 is 14 residues. CDR3 nucleotides: TGTGCCAGCAACCCAGGGGAGGGGAATCAGCCCCAGCATTTT. Translated: CASNPGEGNQPQHF.

CDR3: CASSIGREAYGYTF. The CDR3 nucleotides are TGTGCCAGCAGCATAGGACGGGAAGCTTATGGCTACACCTTC. The V and J genes are TRBV7-9 and TRBJ1-2; no clear D gene. The CDR3 spans 14 residues. With 5 bases removed from V and 5 bases from J, the gap between germline ends came to 15 bases. Germline lookup yields CDR1 SEHNR and CDR2 FQNEAQ (reference sequence).

V gene TRBV4-2 combines with J gene TRBJ1-2; D is unclear. The CDR3 length is 17 residues. V was trimmed by 0 bases and J by 6 bases, leaving 20 bases between them. CDR1 is LGHNA and CDR2 is YNFKEQ in the germline V gene. This CDR3 reads CASSQEGSGRPGDGYTF. CDR3 sequence (DNA): TGTGCCAGCAGCCAAGAGGGGAGTGGACGGCCCGGGGATGGCTACACCTTC.

The V gene is TRBV2, the J gene TRBJ1-5; D not certain. Germline lookup yields CDR1 SNHLY and CDR2 FYNNEI. The CDR3 consists of 15 residues. The V end lost 4 bases, the J end lost 5 bases, and 15 bases lay between the germline ends. CDR3 in amino acids: CASSGSRNTYQPQHF. The CDR3 bases are TGTGCCAGCAGTGGAAGCAGGAACACTTATCAGCCCCAGCATTTT.

The gene calls are TRBV9 and TRBJ2-2, with 7 bases that match TRBD1. The germline gives CDR1 SGDLS, CDR2 YYNGEE. With V trimmed by 1 base and J by 5 bases, 8 bases remained unmatched. The CDR3 spans 16 residues. In DNA, the CDR3 is TGTGCCAGCAGCGTAACCGGGACAGAGGGGACCGGGGAGCTGTTTTTT. It encodes CASSVTGTEGTGELFF.

The chain carries TRBV7-9 and TRBJ2-7, with a possible D match to TRBD1 (6 bases). The CDR3 is made up of 16 amino acids. CDR1 and CDR2 from the germline V gene are SEHNR and FQNEAQ (reference sequence). V lost 5 bases, J lost 2 bases, and 19 bases lay in between. CDR3 protein: CASSPSGQRPTYEQYF. CDR3 sequence (DNA): TGTGCCAGCAGCCCCTCCGGACAGCGCCCTACCTACGAGCAGTACTTC.

This sequence joins TRBV7-2 and TRBJ2-1; D is undetermined. The V end was cut by 4 bases, the J end by 6 bases, with 10 bases between. The length of the CDR3 is 13 residues. CDR1 SGHTA and CDR2 FQGNSA come from the germline V gene. CDR3 sequence: CASSSRSGNEQFF. The CDR3 nucleotides are TGTGCCAGCAGCTCCCGATCGGGCAATGAGCAGTTCTTC.

The J gene is TRBJ2-3, the V gene TRBV11-1; 7 nucleotides agree with TRBD2. Germline V gives CDR1 SGHAT, CDR2 FQDESV (reference sequence). This CDR3 is 15 amino acids long. The ends lost 5 bases at V and 2 bases at J; junction bases unmatched: 7. In nucleotides, the CDR3 is TGTGCCAGCAGCCCCGCTAGCGGCCACACAGATACGCAGTATTTT. The encoded protein is CASSPASGHTDTQYF.

This rearrangement joins TRBV5-8 to TRBJ1-2; possible D gene TRBD1, 5 bases. Trimming left V 0 bases short and J 0 bases short, with 12 bases between. Germline V gene sequence: CDR1 SGHTS, CDR2 YDEGEE. The CDR3 runs 16 residues. The CDR3 is CASSLAGRWTNYGYTF. The CDR3 DNA follows: TGTGCCAGCAGCTTGGCAGGGAGGTGGACTAACTATGGCTACACCTTC. Filled out from reference TRBV5-8 and TRBJ1-2, the complete variable domain reads EAGVTQSPTHLIKTRGQQATLRCSPISGHTSVYWYQQALGLGLQFLLWYDEGEERNRGNFPPRFSGRQFPNYSSELNVNALELEDSALYLCASSLAGRWTNYGYTFGSGTRLTVV.